This TCR beta chain was found in a study of blood T cell repertoires in COVID-19. About the research overall: Samples of COVID-19 (acute and convalescent) were obtained from the United States, Italy and Spain. Sample material is recorded as cDNA or gDNA derived from T cells, B-cell-depleted T cells, or PBMCs.

Per the study methods: Researchers report that nucleated cell counts were estimated from reference gene primer amplification. Generated by immunoSEQ multiplex PCR, the TCRdb table keeps only in-frame clones and is missing some. V and J calls and clone size are those listed in that table; D and trimming were worked out from the DNA. Counted here are roughly 100,000 clones, approximately 80% occurring once; the ten biggest clones make up 13% to 15%. CDR3 length: 15 residues. The V gene end was trimmed by 0 bases and the J gene end by 8 bases; junction bases not matched to a gene: 7. Germline assignment: CDR1 SGHRS and CDR2 YFSETQ. The table lists this clone with a few counts.

The rearrangement links TRBV5-1 to TRBJ1-2, with 10 bases that match TRBD1. Material: peripheral blood. This TCR was sampled from a woman aged 60-70 years with acute or convalescent COVID-19. CDR3 in amino acids: CASSLGDRGGGGYTF. The CDR3 DNA reads as TGCGCCAGCAGCTTGGGGGACAGGGGCGGCGGCGGCTACACCTTC.